This entry lists 8 T cell receptor beta chains sequenced from one sample in a study of T cell responses to AZD1222 COVID-19 vaccine. Sequencing was performed with immunoSEQ multiplex PCR; in TCRdb, only in-frame clones are kept and a portion is missing. The data hold about 200,000 clones, with approximately 94% observed a single time. The sample here was peripheral blood, taken 28 days after the second AZD1222 dose. The receptors derive from an adult who received the AZD1222 COVID-19 vaccine.

This chain links TRBV19 with TRBJ1-6; D possibly corresponds to TRBD1 (5 bases). Germline CDR1 and CDR2: LNHDA and SQIVND (reference sequence). V was cut by 3 bases and J by 9 bases, with 12 bases left in between. The length of the CDR3 is 14 residues. CDR3 nucleotide sequence: TGTGCCAGTAGTATTGAGACAGCGGGTTCACCCCTCCACTTT. Translation gives CASSIETAGSPLHF.

The chain links TRBV29-1 to TRBJ1-2; 7 bases line up with TRBD1. Germline V gives CDR1 SQVTM, CDR2 ANQGSEA. The CDR3 extends over 12 amino acids. Losses at the gene ends were 8 bases for V and 5 bases for J; bases not matched to a gene: 8. The CDR3 here is CSTGSGQYGYTF. The CDR3 DNA sequence: TGCAGCACTGGGTCGGGACAGTATGGCTACACCTTC.

The chain joins TRBV5-1 to TRBJ1-2; D call uncertain. The CDR3 has 15 residues. V lost 2 bases and J 7 bases, leaving 18 bases between the germline ends. Germline loops: CDR1 SGHRS, CDR2 YFSETQ. CDR3 in DNA: TGCGCCAGCAGCTTAGGAGGTCCGGGCGTGGGTGGCTACACCTTC. Encoded protein: CASSLGGPGVGGYTF.

J is TRBJ2-7 and V is TRBV3-1 (or the pseudogene TRBV3-2); D not resolved. Germline CDR1 reads LGHDT; CDR2 reads YNNKEL (reference sequence). The CDR3 spans 14 residues. V lost 1 base and J 2 bases, leaving 9 bases between the germline ends. The CDR3 here is CASSQGAGPYEQYF. The DNA of the CDR3 is TGTGCCAGCAGCCAAGGGGCTGGCCCCTACGAGCAGTACTTC.

The J gene is TRBJ2-7, the V gene TRBV5-1, with D perhaps matching TRBD1 or TRBD2 (5 bases each). Between the trimmed V and J ends, which lost 3 bases and 5 bases, there was a span of 12 bases. Germline loops: CDR1 SGHRS, CDR2 YFSETQ. The length of the CDR3 is 13 residues. CDR3 sequence reads: CASSSGSGDEQYF. CDR3 DNA: TGCGCCAGCAGCTCAGGGAGCGGCGACGAGCAGTACTTC.

This rearrangement joins TRBV7-2 to TRBJ2-2; D gene ambiguous. V lost 4 bases to trimming and J lost 8 bases, with 11 bases between them. The length of the CDR3 is 13 residues. The germline gives CDR1 SGHTA, CDR2 FQGNSA. CDR3 sequence reads: CASSSTRRGELFF. The CDR3 DNA reads TGTGCCAGCAGCTCAACCCGCCGTGGGGAGCTGTTTTTT.

The V call is TRBV27, the J call TRBJ2-3, with 11 bases lining up with TRBD1. After removal of 1 base from V and 2 bases from J, the junction contained 5 bases not matched to a gene. This CDR3 region has 17 residues. Germline V gives CDR1 MNHEY, CDR2 SMNVEV (reference sequence). In DNA, the CDR3 is TGTGCCAGCAGTTTATTTGGACAGGGGGCGATCACAGATACGCAGTATTTT. This translates into CASSLFGQGAITDTQYF.

The V call is TRBV10-3, the J call TRBJ1-5, with 8 bases identical to TRBD1. The CDR3 sequence is 15 residues long. V dropped 4 bases and J dropped 5; count of bases not matched to a gene: 7. Germline V gene data show CDR1 as ENHRY and CDR2 as SYGVKD. The chain's CDR3 is CAISGGTGQDQPQHF. The DNA of the CDR3 is TGTGCCATCAGTGGGGGGACAGGTCAAGATCAGCCCCAGCATTTT.